Below are 24 T cell receptor beta chains sequenced from a single sample in a study of blood T cells in healthy people across ages. Alongside a J-beta primer mix, a sample-barcoded 5' primer served in a second PCR lasting about 6 to 12 cycles. Each CDR3 protein is one row after TCRdb ran MiXCR on the 5' RACE reads. The data hold approximately 800,000 distinct CDR3 sequences, with roughly three fifths observed a single time. The material sequenced was blood. Receptors originate from a man between 40 and 49 years old in good health.

This clonotype has a handful of counts. The V gene is TRBV6-4, the J gene TRBJ2-3; D is perhaps TRBD1 or TRBD2 (7 bases each). Per the germline V gene, CDR1 is MRHNA and CDR2 is SNTAGT. V gave up 5 bases and J gave up 2 bases, with 20 bases separating them. This CDR3 spans 17 amino acids. Here the CDR3 DNA reads TGTGCCAGCAGTCCTAGACCCGCAGGGGGGGTCACAGATACGCAGTATTTT. Protein product: CASSPRPAGGVTDTQYF.

The sample holds many counts of this clonotype. Mismatch with germline at one junction end may stem from a read error. V usage is TRBV12-3 or TRBV12-4 and J usage is TRBJ2-7; D might be TRBD1 (6 bases). The CDR3 spans 11 residues. Here the CDR3 DNA reads TGTGCCAGCAGCTTAGGGGGCGAGCAGTACTTC. Protein sequence: CASSLGGEQYF.

This clonotype showed up just once. V gene TRBV15 combines with J gene TRBJ2-2, with D hard to call. This CDR3 spans 14 amino acids. Germline V CDR1 and CDR2: LNHNV, YYDKDF (reference sequence). The V gene lost 5 bases and the J gene lost 7 bases, with 14 bases spanning the gap. CDR3 residues: CATSSNGVSGELFF. The DNA of the CDR3 is TGTGCCACCAGCTCAAACGGAGTTAGCGGGGAGCTGTTTTTT.

The chain has TRBV28 and TRBJ2-2; D is unresolved. CDR3 length equals 14 residues. Trimming removed 6 bases from V and 1 base from J, with 9 bases in between. Germline V CDR1 and CDR2: MDHEN, SYDVKM. The chain's CDR3 is CASRGNWNTGELFF. DNA for the CDR3: TGTGCCAGCAGGGGGAATTGGAACACCGGGGAGCTGTTTTTT.

This chain uses TRBV7-9 with TRBJ2-6; tentatively, D is TRBD1 (5 bases). The CDR3 contains 18 residues. The germline gives CDR1 SEHNR, CDR2 FQNEAQ (reference sequence). Trimming stripped 3 bases from V and 1 base from J, with 16 bases between. CDR3 amino acids: CASSFRQGGPSGANVLTF. In DNA, the CDR3 is TGTGCCAGCAGCTTCCGGCAGGGCGGCCCGTCTGGGGCCAACGTCCTGACTTTC.

As concerns this clonotype: Being one base from a much bigger clone, this may be a read error. J is TRBJ2-6 and V is TRBV28; D is possibly TRBD1 (5 bases). Germline V CDR1 and CDR2: MDHEN, SYDVKM. The CDR3 runs to 15 residues. CDR3 nucleotides: TGTGCCAGCAGCAAGACATACTCTGGGGCCACCGTCCTGACTTTC. Translation gives CASSKTYSGATVLTF.

The CDR3 here is CASSRLGEQFF. DNA of the CDR3: TGTGCCAGCTCGAGGTTGGGTGAGCAGTTCTTC. The chain recombines TRBV9 with TRBJ2-1; D remains unclear. The V gene's germline CDR1 is SGDLS and CDR2 YYNGEE. CDR3 length: 11 residues. V lost 7 bases and J lost 9, with 11 bases in between.

This chain's CDR3 is CASSQDYFAGRESVEQYF. Here the CDR3 DNA reads TGTGCCAGCAGCCAAGATTATTTCGCTGGGCGGGAGTCAGTTGAGCAGTACTTC. The chain carries TRBV14 and TRBJ2-7; 7 bases match TRBD2. The CDR3 is made up of 18 amino acids. V lost 0 bases, J lost 7 bases, and 18 bases stayed unmatched. Per the germline V gene, CDR1 is SGHDN and CDR2 is FVKESK.

This chain uses TRBV13 with TRBJ2-3; TRBD1 matches at 8 bases. This CDR3 region has 16 residues. Germline lookup yields CDR1 PRHDT and CDR2 FYEKMQ (reference sequence). The V gene end was trimmed by 5 bases and the J gene end by 0 bases; junction bases not matched to a gene: 7. In DNA, the CDR3 is TGTGCCAGCAGCATCCTCCGGACAGGGAGCACAGATACGCAGTATTTT. It encodes CASSILRTGSTDTQYF.

The chain joins TRBV7-2 to TRBJ2-5, with a weak D call TRBD1 (5 bases). The DNA end is a closer match to TRBJ2-7, so the J assignment may be wrong. This CDR3 is built from 14 residues. CDR1 is SGHTA and CDR2 is FQGNSA in the germline V gene. The CDR3 is CASSLVVRVNEQYF. In nucleotides, the CDR3 is TGTGCCAGCAGCTTAGTGGTCAGGGTAAACGAGCAGTACTTC.

CDR3 loop: CASSLQLAGGRDEQFF. The CDR3 DNA reads as TGTGCCAGCAGCTTACAACTAGCGGGGGGGCGCGATGAGCAGTTCTTC. The chain has TRBV7-3 and TRBJ2-1; 13 nucleotides agree with TRBD2. CDR1 and CDR2 from the germline V gene are SGHTA and FQGTGA. The ends lost 2 bases at V and 8 bases at J; junction bases unmatched: 6. The CDR3 runs to 16 residues.

Worth noting for this clonotype: At one end, the junction sequence differs from germline, possibly due to a read error. The V gene is TRBV20-1, the J gene TRBJ1-2; TRBD1 is a possible D gene (6 bases). CDR1 and CDR2 (germline): DFQATT, SNEGSKA (reference sequence). The CDR3 is made up of 16 amino acids. The DNA for the CDR3 is TGTAGTTCCCAAGGGGTAGGGGGATGGCTGCTATCTGGCTACACCTTC. As protein: CSSQGVGGWLLSGYTF.

The chain links TRBV10-3 to TRBJ1-2; 7 nucleotides line up with TRBD1. V lost 2 bases, J lost 7 bases, and 13 bases stayed unmatched. The CDR3 is 16 residues long. The germline CDR1 and CDR2 sequences are ENHRY and SYGVKD. CDR3 loop: CAISEPRGTDLSGYTF. CDR3 coding DNA: TGTGCCATCAGTGAGCCTCGGGGGACAGATCTTAGTGGCTACACCTTC.

This chain links TRBV6-1 with TRBJ1-6; 9 nucleotides match TRBD1. J was trimmed by 0 bases and V by 5 bases; bases with no gene match: 8. This CDR3 spans 18 amino acids. The V gene's germline CDR1 is MNHNS and CDR2 SASEGT. CDR3 loop: CASSKGQGSVSYNSPLHF. CDR3 nucleotides: TGTGCCAGCAGTAAGGGACAGGGATCCGTCTCCTATAATTCACCCCTCCACTTT.

In DNA form, the CDR3 reads TGTGCCAGCAGTTTAGTTGGTGATGTCTATACGCAGTATTTT. This codes for CASSLVGDVYTQYF. The chain is built from TRBV28 and TRBJ2-3; D ambiguous. V was shortened by 2 bases and J by 7 bases, with 13 bases between the two germline ends. This CDR3 spans 14 amino acids. The germline V gene has CDR1 MDHEN and CDR2 SYDVKM.

Only one count was recorded for this clonotype. The rearrangement uses TRBV3-1 and TRBJ1-5; a possible D gene is TRBD1 (5 bases). Germline V lookup: CDR1 LGHDT, CDR2 YNNKEL (reference sequence). This CDR3 has 14 residues. Trimming removed 1 base at V and 5 bases at J, with 9 bases between. The CDR3 here is CASSQGGGYQPQHF. The CDR3, as DNA: TGTGCCAGCAGCCAAGGGGGGGGTTATCAGCCCCAGCATTTT.

The rearrangement links TRBV11-1 to TRBJ2-3; no reliable D call. This CDR3 is built from 18 residues. The V gene's germline CDR1 is SGHAT and CDR2 FQDESV (reference sequence). The V gene lost 3 bases and the J gene lost 6 bases, with 25 bases spanning the gap. CDR3 loop: CASSLTGPFARGVDTQYF. CDR3 coding DNA: TGTGCCAGCAGCTTGACCGGACCCTTCGCTAGAGGTGTGGATACGCAGTATTTT.

This clonotype was observed a handful of times. The chain combines TRBV5-6 with TRBJ2-1; TRBD2 matches 11 bases. The CDR3 sequence is 15 residues long. The germline V gene has CDR1 SGHDT and CDR2 YYEEEE. V shed 6 bases, J shed 3 bases, and the junction held 5 bases outside the gene matches. As DNA, the CDR3 is TGTGCCAGCATAAGTGGGACTAGCGGCTACAATGAGCAGTTCTTC. Its translation: CASISGTSGYNEQFF. The full variable domain, with the rest looked up from reference TRBV5-6 and TRBJ2-1, is DAGVTQSPTHLIKTRGQQVTLRCSPKSGHDTVSWYQQALGQGPQFIFQYYEEEERQRGNFPDRFSGHQFPNYSSELNVNALLLGDSALYLCASISGTSGYNEQFFGPGTRLTVL.

The chain uses TRBV29-1 and TRBJ2-7; D uncertain. Germline values: CDR1 SQVTM, CDR2 ANQGSEA. Between the trimmed V and J ends, which lost 5 bases and 7 bases, there was a span of 27 bases. The CDR3 loop spans 16 amino acids. Written as DNA, the CDR3 is TGCAGCGTTTTCCTTTGGGTTAGGCGCTTCTCTTCGGAGCAGTACTTC. Translating it yields CSVFLWVRRFSSEQYF.

This clonotype was seen more than once but under ten times. The chain combines TRBV11-1 with TRBJ2-5, with D perhaps being TRBD1 or TRBD2 (5 bases each). Looked up from germline, CDR1 is SGHAT and CDR2 is FQDESV (reference sequence). The CDR3 totals 13 residues. Trimming pared 5 bases from V and 1 base from J, leaving 8 bases between. In nucleotides, the CDR3 is TGTGCCAGCAGCCCCGGGACCCAAGAGACCCAGTACTTC. This sequence encodes CASSPGTQETQYF.

This clonotype showed up just a few times. V is TRBV12-3 or TRBV12-4 and J is TRBJ2-5, with 7 bases fitting TRBD2. Trimming cost V 8 bases and J 5 bases; bases outside gene matches: 11. The CDR3 covers 14 residues. Written as DNA, the CDR3 is TGTGCCAGCTCGCGGGGGTCGGAAGTGGAGACCCAGTACTTC. The encoded protein is CASSRGSEVETQYF.

The chain combines TRBV20-1 with TRBJ1-5, with 9 bases aligning to TRBD1. The V gene's germline CDR1 is DFQATT and CDR2 SNEGSKA (reference sequence). There are 14 residues in the CDR3. V dropped 1 base and J dropped 8; count of bases not matched to a gene: 6. The CDR3 is CSARGGQGWEPQHF. The DNA of the CDR3 is TGCAGTGCTAGAGGGGGACAGGGATGGGAGCCCCAGCATTTT.

The chain joins TRBV28 to TRBJ2-3; D is possibly TRBD1 (6 bases). Germline V lookup: CDR1 MDHEN, CDR2 SYDVKM. Trimming left V 6 bases short and J 0 bases short, with 16 bases between. The CDR3 totals 16 residues. The CDR3 loop reads CASSPPGTTSTDTQYF. The CDR3 coding sequence is TGTGCCAGCAGCCCCCCGGGGACAACTAGCACAGATACGCAGTATTTT.

The rearrangement uses TRBV10-2 and TRBJ2-3; D is perhaps TRBD2 (6 bases). Germline CDR1 WSHSY, CDR2 SAAADI. V was cut by 4 bases and J by 8 bases, with 16 bases left in between. This CDR3 spans 14 amino acids. The CDR3 nucleotides read TGCGCCAGCAGTGGTGGCGGGATGGGCGGTACGCAGTATTTT. It yields the protein CASSGGGMGGTQYF.